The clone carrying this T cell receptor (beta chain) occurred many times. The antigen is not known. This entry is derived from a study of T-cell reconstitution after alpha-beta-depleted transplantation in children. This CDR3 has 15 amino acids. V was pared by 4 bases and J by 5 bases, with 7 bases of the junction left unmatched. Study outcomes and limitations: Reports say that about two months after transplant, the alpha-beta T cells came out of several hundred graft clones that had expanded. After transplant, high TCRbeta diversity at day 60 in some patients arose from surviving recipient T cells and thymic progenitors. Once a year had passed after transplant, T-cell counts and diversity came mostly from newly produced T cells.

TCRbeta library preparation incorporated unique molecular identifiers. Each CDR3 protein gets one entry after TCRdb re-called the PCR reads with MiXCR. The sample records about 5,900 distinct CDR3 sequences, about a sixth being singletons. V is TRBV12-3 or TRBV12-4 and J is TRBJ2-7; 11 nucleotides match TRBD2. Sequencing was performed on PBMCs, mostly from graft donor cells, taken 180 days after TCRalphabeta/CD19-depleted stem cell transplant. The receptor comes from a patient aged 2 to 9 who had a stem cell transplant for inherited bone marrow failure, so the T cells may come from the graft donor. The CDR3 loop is CASSSQTSGNNEQYF. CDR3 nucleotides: TGTGCCAGCAGTTCTCAGACTAGCGGGAACAACGAGCAGTACTTC.